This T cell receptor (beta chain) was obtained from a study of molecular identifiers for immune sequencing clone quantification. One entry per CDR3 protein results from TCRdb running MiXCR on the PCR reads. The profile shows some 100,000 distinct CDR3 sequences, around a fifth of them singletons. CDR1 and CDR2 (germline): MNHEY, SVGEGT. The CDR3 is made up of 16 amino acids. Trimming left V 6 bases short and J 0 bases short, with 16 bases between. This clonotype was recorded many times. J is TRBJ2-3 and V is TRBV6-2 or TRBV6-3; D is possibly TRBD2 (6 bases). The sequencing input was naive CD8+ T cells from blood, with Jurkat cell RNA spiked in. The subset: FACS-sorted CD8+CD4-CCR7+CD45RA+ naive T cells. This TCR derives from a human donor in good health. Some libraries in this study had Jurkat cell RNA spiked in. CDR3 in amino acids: CASSPTRRISTDTQYF. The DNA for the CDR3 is TGTGCCAGCAGCCCGACTAGAAGAATAAGCACAGATACGCAGTATTTT.